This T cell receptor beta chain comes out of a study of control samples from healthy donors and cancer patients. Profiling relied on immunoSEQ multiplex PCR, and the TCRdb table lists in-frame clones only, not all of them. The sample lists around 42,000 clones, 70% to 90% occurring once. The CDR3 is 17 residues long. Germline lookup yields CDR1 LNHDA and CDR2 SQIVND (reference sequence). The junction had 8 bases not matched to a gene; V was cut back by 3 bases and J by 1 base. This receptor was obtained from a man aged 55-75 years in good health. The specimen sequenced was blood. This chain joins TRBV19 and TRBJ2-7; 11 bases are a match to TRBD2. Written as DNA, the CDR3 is TGTGCCAGTAGTATCATCTCGACTAGCGGGATGTCCTACGAGCAGTACTTC. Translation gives CASSIISTSGMSYEQYF.